These 26 T cell receptor beta chains came from one sample sequenced in a study of T cell responses to AZD1222 COVID-19 vaccine. Method: immunoSEQ multiplex PCR; TCRdb's copy keeps in-frame clones and lacks some. The table has roughly 75,000 clones, less than 90% seen once. The sequencing used peripheral blood, collected on day 0 of AZD1222 vaccination. Every receptor here comes from an adult in good health.

J is TRBJ1-2 and V is TRBV5-1; tentative D call: TRBD1 (6 bases). V gave up 2 bases and J gave up 7 bases, with 9 bases separating them. In germline, CDR1 is SGHRS, CDR2 YFSETQ. The CDR3 sequence is 12 residues long. CDR3 sequence (DNA): TGCGCCAGCAGCTTCGTCAGGGGTGGCTACACCTTC. It encodes CASSFVRGGYTF. The variable domain in full, completed from reference TRBV5-1 and TRBJ1-2, reads KAGVTQTPRYLIKTRGQQVTLSCSPISGHRSVSWYQQTPGQGLQFLFEYFSETQRNKGNFPGRFSGRQFSNSRSEMNVSTLELGDSALYLCASSFVRGGYTFGSGTRLTVV.

V usage is TRBV7-6 and J usage is TRBJ1-4; D call uncertain. Per the germline V gene, CDR1 is SGHVS and CDR2 is FNYEAQ. V was shortened by 0 bases and J by 0 bases, with 5 bases between the two germline ends. This CDR3 contains 15 residues. In DNA form, the CDR3 reads TGTGCCAGCAGCTTAGCCAGTGCAACTAATGAAAAACTGTTTTTT. Translating it yields CASSLASATNEKLFF.

The chain joins TRBV6-5 to TRBJ1-2; D gene unclear. The length of the CDR3 is 15 residues. Trimming took 2 bases from V and 3 from J, leaving 13 bases between them. Looked up from germline, CDR1 is MNHEY and CDR2 is SVGAGI. Here the CDR3 reads CASSYGNGWYYGYTF. As DNA, the CDR3 is TGTGCCAGCAGTTACGGTAACGGCTGGTACTATGGCTACACCTTC.

The chain couples TRBV2 to TRBJ1-4; D may be TRBD1 (5 bases). V lost 3 bases to trimming and J lost 0 bases, with 8 bases between them. The germline V gene encodes CDR1 SNHLY and CDR2 FYNNEI. The CDR3 length is 15 residues. CDR3 sequence reads: CASSEQGTTNEKLFF. The CDR3 bases are TGTGCCAGCAGTGAGCAGGGCACAACTAATGAAAAACTGTTTTTT. The full variable domain, in which reference TRBV2 and TRBJ1-4 provide the parts outside the CDR3, is EPEVTQTPSHQVTQMGQEVILRCVPISNHLYFYWYRQILGQKVEFLVSFYNNEISEKSEIFDDQFSVERPDGSNFTLKIRSTKLEDSAMYFCASSEQGTTNEKLFFGSGTQLSVL.

In DNA, the CDR3 is TGTGCCAGCAGCTTAATCGATGGGGCCGCCGGAGGTGAAAAACTGTTTTTT. Translation: CASSLIDGAAGGEKLFF. The chain couples TRBV11-2 to TRBJ1-4, with D perhaps TRBD1 (5 bases). The CDR3 has 17 amino acids. From germline, CDR1 is SGHAT and CDR2 FQNNGV. V was shortened by 2 bases and J by 7 bases, with 20 bases between the two germline ends.

The chain employs TRBV21-1 and TRBJ2-1; TRBD2, the table's D call, lacks a check against the DNA. TRBV21-1 is a pseudogene locus. The CDR3 has 17 residues. CDR3 sequence: CASPGGAVAGSYNEQFF. CDR3 DNA sequence: TGTGCCAGCCCCGGGGGGGCCGTGGCTGGTTCCTACAATGAGCAGTTCTTC.

This sequence joins TRBV28 and TRBJ1-6; 10 nucleotides match TRBD1. V lost 5 bases and J lost 6; bases outside the gene matches: 7. Germline V gene lookup returns CDR1 MDHEN and CDR2 SYDVKM. The CDR3 has 16 amino acids. The CDR3 DNA follows: TGTGCCAGCAGTGAGTCCGGGACAGGGGTTAATTCACCCCTCCACTTT. It translates to CASSESGTGVNSPLHF. Full variable domain (missing parts from reference TRBV28 and TRBJ1-6): DVKVTQSSRYLVKRTGEKVFLECVQDMDHENMFWYRQDPGLGLRLIYFSYDVKMKEKGDIPEGYSVSREKKERFSLILESASTNQTSMYLCASSESGTGVNSPLHFGNGTRLTVT.

This clone was observed a few times. The rearrangement uses TRBV6-5 and TRBJ2-2; TRBD1 matches 8 bases. The germline V gene has CDR1 MNHEY and CDR2 SVGAGI. This CDR3 has 15 amino acids. The J segment lost 7 bases and the V segment lost 6 bases, leaving 10 bases of the junction unmatched. CDR3 protein: CASRNTAGGIGELFF. CDR3 nucleotide sequence: TGTGCCAGCAGAAATACCGCAGGGGGCATCGGGGAGCTGTTTTTT.

This chain connects TRBV28 to TRBJ2-7; D perhaps matches TRBD2 (5 bases). The CDR3 is 15 residues long. CDR1 is MDHEN, CDR2 SYDVKM, per germline. Trimming shortened V by 6 bases and J by 3 bases, and 18 bases separated the two germline ends. The CDR3 coding sequence is TGTGCCAGCAGCCCTGCGGGTCCGAGGTTCTACGAGCAGTACTTC. It is translated as CASSPAGPRFYEQYF. Full variable domain (rest looked up from reference TRBV28 and TRBJ2-7): DVKVTQSSRYLVKRTGEKVFLECVQDMDHENMFWYRQDPGLGLRLIYFSYDVKMKEKGDIPEGYSVSREKKERFSLILESASTNQTSMYLCASSPAGPRFYEQYFGPGTRLTVT.

The rearrangement links TRBV9 to TRBJ1-6, with TRBD1 matching over 8 bases. Germline V gene data show CDR1 as SGDLS and CDR2 as YYNGEE. This CDR3 has 15 residues. V shed 0 bases, J shed 8 bases, and the junction held 4 bases outside the gene matches. The CDR3 here is CASSVDYRGDSPLHF. In DNA, the CDR3 is TGTGCCAGCAGCGTAGATTACAGGGGGGATTCACCCCTCCACTTT.

This clone was detected a few times. The chain links TRBV9 to TRBJ2-5; weak D call: TRBD2 (7 bases). CDR1 is SGDLS and CDR2 is YYNGEE in the germline V gene. V was clipped by 0 bases and J by 5 bases, with 17 bases between them. This CDR3 is built from 16 residues. The CDR3 here is CASSVASRGGAETQYF. The CDR3 bases are TGTGCCAGCAGCGTAGCTAGTAGAGGGGGGGCGGAGACCCAGTACTTC. Using reference TRBV9 and TRBJ2-5 for the parts outside the CDR3, the full variable domain is DSGVTQTPKHLITATGQRVTLRCSPRSGDLSVYWYQQSLDQGLQFLIQYYNGEERAKGNILERFSAQQFPDLHSELNLSSLELGDSALYFCASSVASRGGAETQYFGPGTRLLVL.

V gene TRBV5-1 combines with J gene TRBJ2-1, with 13 positions matching TRBD2. This CDR3 spans 15 amino acids. Germline CDR1 reads SGHRS; CDR2 reads YFSETQ. The junction had 4 bases not matched to a gene; V was cut back by 4 bases and J by 6 bases. CDR3 residues: CASSGLAGVFNEQFF. The DNA for the CDR3 is TGCGCCAGCAGCGGACTAGCGGGGGTTTTCAATGAGCAGTTCTTC.

The chain couples TRBV7-2 to TRBJ1-1; D possibly corresponds to TRBD1 (5 bases). Looked up from germline, CDR1 is SGHTA and CDR2 is FQGNSA. The CDR3 loop spans 17 amino acids. Deletions cut 1 base from V and 3 bases from J, with 18 bases between. The CDR3 here is CASSLVSAGWGYTEAFF. DNA for the CDR3: TGTGCCAGCAGCTTAGTTTCGGCAGGATGGGGCTACACTGAAGCTTTCTTT.

V is TRBV2 and J is TRBJ1-4; maybe TRBD1 (5 bases). This CDR3 comprises 16 residues. Trimming removed 4 bases at V and 0 bases at J, with 12 bases between. Germline CDR1 is SNHLY and CDR2 is FYNNEI. CDR3 in amino acids: CASSGWGDATNEKLFF. The CDR3 region has the DNA TGTGCCAGCAGTGGATGGGGGGATGCAACTAATGAAAAACTGTTTTTT.

The sample holds a few counts of this clone. The V and J genes are TRBV7-9 and TRBJ2-7; D is undetermined. CDR1 SEHNR and CDR2 FQNEAQ come from the germline V gene (reference sequence). The CDR3 covers 13 residues. V lost 5 bases and J lost 3, with 11 bases in between. The DNA of the CDR3 is TGTGCCAGCAGCCCTGGGTCTCGCTACGAGCAGTACTTC. It is translated as CASSPGSRYEQYF.

The rearrangement links TRBV6-6 to TRBJ2-2; 7 bases fit TRBD1. This CDR3 spans 17 amino acids. Germline CDR1 MNHNY, CDR2 SVGAGI (reference sequence). The J segment lost 3 bases and the V segment lost 5 bases, leaving 12 bases of the junction unmatched. CDR3: CASSRLPQGLDTGELFF. The CDR3 DNA reads as TGTGCCAGCAGTCGGCTGCCACAGGGGTTGGACACCGGGGAGCTGTTTTTT.

V is TRBV19 and J is TRBJ1-2; 10 bases match TRBD1. The ends lost 3 bases at V and 4 bases at J; junction bases unmatched: 2. CDR3 length equals 14 residues. Germline loops: CDR1 LNHDA, CDR2 SQIVND (reference sequence). This CDR3 is CASSMTGGVYGYTF. The DNA for the CDR3 is TGTGCCAGTAGTATGACAGGGGGCGTCTATGGCTACACCTTC.

This clone was found once. The chain employs TRBV6-2 or TRBV6-3 and TRBJ1-2; TRBD1 is a possible D gene (6 bases). The CDR3 has 15 residues. Germline V gene data show CDR1 as MNHEY and CDR2 as SVGEGT. Trimming left V 4 bases short and J 5 bases short, with 17 bases between. In DNA form, the CDR3 reads TGTGCCAGCAGTTCTGACAGGATCCCTCCATATGGCTACACCTTC. Protein: CASSSDRIPPYGYTF.

The chain links TRBV7-8 to TRBJ1-2; D is uncertain. CDR3 length: 13 residues. The germline V and J ends were trimmed by 0 bases and 6 bases, with 8 bases remaining between them. The germline V gene has CDR1 SGHVS and CDR2 FQNEAQ. CDR3 sequence (DNA): TGTGCCAGCAGCTTAGCGCAAATGCATGGCTACACCTTC. Translating gives CASSLAQMHGYTF. The variable domain in full, completed from reference TRBV7-8 and TRBJ1-2, reads GAGVSQSPRYKVAKRGQDVALRCDPISGHVSLFWYQQALGQGPEFLTYFQNEAQLDKSGLPSDRFFAERPEGSVSTLKIQRTQQEDSAVYLCASSLAQMHGYTFGSGTRLTVV.

CDR3 loop: CASSLVVFTNSPLHF. CDR3 in DNA: TGTGCCAGCAGCTTGGTTGTGTTTACAAATTCACCCCTCCACTTT. This sequence joins TRBV5-5 and TRBJ1-6; D gene ambiguous. Germline CDR1 is SGHKS and CDR2 is YYEKEE (reference sequence). The CDR3 is 15 residues long. The V end lost 0 bases, the J end lost 7 bases, and 11 bases lay between the germline ends.

The chain joins TRBV7-9 to TRBJ1-6; D is uncertain. Looked up from germline, CDR1 is SEHNR and CDR2 is FQNEAQ (reference sequence). With 1 base removed from V and 9 bases from J, the gap between germline ends came to 7 bases. The CDR3 loop spans 13 amino acids. In DNA, the CDR3 is TGTGCCAGCAGCTTAGAATCCCGTTCACCCCTCCACTTT. Encoded protein: CASSLESRSPLHF.

V gene TRBV14 combines with J gene TRBJ1-2; no clear D gene. Trimming left V 3 bases short and J 0 bases short, with 8 bases between. Per germline, CDR1 SGHDN and CDR2 FVKESK. This CDR3 contains 14 residues. This CDR3 is CASSQATANYGYTF. The CDR3 nucleotides are TGTGCCAGCAGCCAGGCAACGGCTAACTATGGCTACACCTTC. Using reference TRBV14 and TRBJ1-2 for the parts outside the CDR3, the full variable domain is EAGVTQFPSHSVIEKGQTVTLRCDPISGHDNLYWYRRVMGKEIKFLLHFVKESKQDESGMPNNRFLAERTGGTYSTLKVQPAELEDSGVYFCASSQATANYGYTFGSGTRLTVV.

In its sample, this clone is medium-sized. This chain joins TRBV19 and TRBJ1-1; D call uncertain. The CDR3 contains 13 residues. V dropped 9 bases and J dropped 2 bases, with 13 bases sitting between them. Germline CDR1 LNHDA, CDR2 SQIVND (reference sequence). In DNA, the CDR3 is TGTGCCAGCGCGTTTAATGATAACACTGAAGCTTTCTTT. The encoded protein is CASAFNDNTEAFF.

The gene calls are TRBV6-2 or TRBV6-3 and TRBJ2-3; D is ambiguous. Between the trimmed V and J ends, which lost 5 bases and 6 bases, there was a span of 12 bases. This CDR3 spans 13 amino acids. CDR1 and CDR2 from the germline V gene are MNHEY and SVGEGT. The chain's CDR3 is CASSTNFVDTQYF. The CDR3, as DNA: TGTGCCAGCAGTACGAATTTCGTTGATACGCAGTATTTT.

To note about this clone: The same CDR3 also results from other DNA sequences found in this sample. V usage is TRBV10-2 and J usage is TRBJ1-5; TRBD1 aligns across 7 bases. The V gene end was trimmed by 9 bases and the J gene end by 2 bases; junction bases not matched to a gene: 4. Germline V gene lookup returns CDR1 WSHSY and CDR2 SAAADI. This CDR3 comprises 13 residues. The CDR3 loop reads CASTGQGNQPQHF. The CDR3 DNA sequence: TGCGCCAGTACCGGACAGGGCAATCAGCCCCAGCATTTT.

This rearrangement joins TRBV2 to TRBJ1-1; D remains ambiguous. Trimming cost V 1 base and J 3 bases, with 6 bases left between them. The CDR3 sequence is 13 residues long. CDR1 and CDR2 from the germline V gene are SNHLY and FYNNEI. Here the CDR3 reads CASSEGADTEAFF. The CDR3 region has the DNA TGTGCCAGCAGTGAAGGCGCAGACACTGAAGCTTTCTTT.